Listed below are T cell receptor beta chains from one sample, sequenced in a study of T cell clusters in autoimmune cytopenias. With the multiplex PCR reads reprocessed, TCRdb shows one record per CDR3 protein and no DNA. Here the sample table reports 450 to 600 distinct CDR3 sequences. Sequenced input: peripheral blood. All receptors derive from a human donor with an autoimmune cytopenia or autoimmune hepatitis (not recorded which). The CDR3 runs from the conserved cysteine through the conserved F or W. Each record gives: clone size, J gene, V gene, CDR3 protein. Clone size, where shown, is once, few, many, or a class for clones that have expanded.

>medium-sized|TRBJ2-5|TRBV6-5
CASTLDTNPGTQYF
>medium-sized|TRBJ1-2|TRBV5-4
CASSPQGEGYGYTF
>medium-sized|TRBJ1-2|TRBV24-1
CATGGDRDYGYTF
>medium-sized|TRBJ2-7|TRBV6-5
CASSYDRGRTYEQYF
>medium-sized|TRBJ2-3|TRBV20-1
CSASNVPGTQYF
>medium-sized|TRBJ2-5|TRBV12-3/TRBV12-4
CASSLVLGGGDQETQYF
>large|TRBJ2-3|TRBV18
CASSPPGMDTQYF
>medium-sized|TRBJ1-1|TRBV6-5
CASKKGEVAFF
>medium-sized|TRBJ1-1|TRBV5-4
CASSLAKTGGTEAFF
>large|TRBJ2-3|TRBV12-3/TRBV12-4
CASRIGTSGSVDTQYF
>medium-sized|TRBJ2-3|TRBV20-1
CSASFAGADTQYF
>large|TRBJ2-7|TRBV6-2/TRBV6-3
CASSTRTATYEQYF
>NA|TRBJ1-5|TRBV28
CASRAVRGNQPQHF
>medium-sized|TRBJ2-7|TRBV12-3/TRBV12-4
CASRIDGSYEQYF
>NA|TRBJ2-7|TRBV27
CASTHSGVYEQYF
>NA|TRBJ1-3|TRBV20-1
CSAPGQNSGNTIYF
>medium-sized|TRBJ1-2|TRBV27
CASSLSGTNYYGYTF
>medium-sized|TRBJ2-1|TRBV20-1
CSAAQGGGSSYNEQFF
>large|TRBJ2-5|TRBV12-3/TRBV12-4
CASSPGTSRETQYF
>medium-sized|TRBJ2-1|TRBV24-1
CATSEVLAGGRAYEQFF
>NA|TRBJ1-1|TRBV5-4
CASSPKDSYFMSTEAFF
>large|TRBJ1-1|TRBV6-6
CASSSGSNTEAFF
>medium-sized|TRBJ1-1|TRBV20-1
CSARSESWDANTEAFF
>NA|TRBJ2-1|TRBV19
CASSIASSGSMNEQFF
>medium-sized|TRBJ1-5|TRBV20-1
CSARAGTGGNNQPQHF
>NA|TRBJ1-5|TRBV7-2
CASSLIRGNNQPQHF
>NA|TRBJ1-3|TRBV20-1
CSAARSSGNTIYF
>medium-sized|TRBJ2-3|TRBV10-3
CATRTGQSTDTQYF
>medium-sized|TRBJ2-7|TRBV7-2
CASSNSVGYEQYF
>large|TRBJ1-2|TRBV29-1
CSVEWSGRVHGYTF
>medium-sized|TRBJ1-5|TRBV19
CASSMGQGGPGNSNQPQHF
>hyperexpanded|TRBJ2-3|TRBV12-3/TRBV12-4
CASSFGGAGDTQYF
>medium-sized|TRBJ2-7|TRBV5-6
CASSTATGMKYEQYF
>medium-sized|TRBJ1-1|TRBV30
CAWTQGSTEAFF
>medium-sized|TRBJ1-1|TRBV18
CASSDDRGMNTEAFF
>medium-sized|TRBJ1-1|TRBV11-2
CASSLDGLATEAFF
>NA|TRBJ2-7|TRBV18
CASSPPTVPEQYF
>medium-sized|TRBJ1-4|TRBV5-1
CASSVGGTNEKLFF
>large|TRBJ2-1|TRBV24-1
CATSDPGQGKFF
>medium-sized|TRBJ2-7|TRBV6-1
CASSEEDPLAGGKWEQYF
>NA|TRBJ2-5|TRBV4-1
CASSPFLAGEGETQYF
>medium-sized|TRBJ1-2|TRBV5-1
CASSFSGTNEGYTF
>medium-sized|TRBJ1-5|TRBV19
CASSIVGGVKPQHF
>medium-sized|TRBJ2-2|TRBV5-1
CASSSRGQTNTGELFF
>medium-sized|TRBJ1-6|TRBV30
CASQTGPRSPLHF